A selection of T cell receptor beta chains follows, all from one sample in a study of blood T cell repertoires in COVID-19. TCRdb's copy holds only in-frame clones and misses some; the assay was immunoSEQ multiplex PCR. The sample includes over 60,000 clones, 80% to 85% of them seen just once. The source material was peripheral blood. The receptors originated from a human donor in a cohort sampled during active COVID-19. Each CDR3 is given with its conserved first and last residue. Each record gives: V gene, D gene, J gene, CDR3 protein. D genes are given only for firm matches.

TRBV28	TRBD1	TRBJ1-1	CASSARGQGNTEAFF
TRBV28	TRBD2	TRBJ2-7	CASSFLGSGTGSDEQYF
TRBV5-4	.	TRBJ2-2	CASSLAGSSTGELFF
TRBV4-3	.	TRBJ2-7	CASSQTVSFSYEQYF
TRBV5-1	.	TRBJ2-7	CASSLEGQKGGEQYF
TRBV4-1	.	TRBJ2-3	CASSQAGDTQYF
TRBV27	TRBD1	TRBJ2-1	CASSRDRGGDEQFF
TRBV5-6	TRBD2	TRBJ2-1	CASSLWRLADHYNEQFF
TRBV4-1	.	TRBJ1-1	CASSQDPGGAQAFF
TRBV4-1	TRBD2	TRBJ2-1	CASSPSSGKNNEQFF
TRBV15	TRBD2	TRBJ2-1	CATSRDRLAGGVNEQFF
TRBV5-1	.	TRBJ2-6	CASSLAVGKRGTNSGANVLTF
TRBV7-9	.	TRBJ1-4	CASSLSGLPTNEKLFF
TRBV28	TRBD2	TRBJ2-2	CASSLGTSGRAPPGTGELFF
TRBV9	.	TRBJ2-2	CASSISEPGELFF
TRBV27	TRBD1	TRBJ1-6	CASSFGGGNSPLHF
TRBV7-9	TRBD1	TRBJ2-2	CASRDRANTGELFF
TRBV24-1	TRBD2	TRBJ2-5	CATSDLTGGAETQYF
TRBV28	.	TRBJ2-1	CATAPSSYNEQFF
TRBV24-1	.	TRBJ2-3	CATSDLEIPPERASDISTDTQYF
TRBV9	TRBD1	TRBJ2-7	CASSVGGQGFHEQYF
TRBV5-6	TRBD1	TRBJ2-1	CASSIDRDNEQFF
TRBV28	.	TRBJ2-2	CASSLRTGELFF
TRBV28	.	TRBJ1-5	CASSQEGFGNQPQHF
TRBV3-1/TRBV3-2	.	TRBJ2-2	CASSQGLLGGELFF
TRBV15	.	TRBJ2-7	CATSRVPNPTYEQYF
TRBV4-3	TRBD2	TRBJ2-5	CASSQDLSGAYSGTSGRETQYF
TRBV27	TRBD2	TRBJ2-1	CASSTWGGPYNEQFF
TRBV7-2	TRBD2	TRBJ2-3	CASSLMGGGMKGTDTQYF
TRBV9	TRBD1	TRBJ2-1	CASSARPRTGFRNEQFF
TRBV7-2	TRBD2	TRBJ2-7	CASSLSLGGIEYF
TRBV28	TRBD2	TRBJ2-1	CASSPGLAEANEQFF
TRBV6-5	TRBD2	TRBJ2-7	CASSQLAGPYYEQYF
TRBV30	TRBD2	TRBJ2-7	CALAVPYEQYF
TRBV25-1	TRBD2	TRBJ2-5	CASSDWGWTSRQETQYF
TRBV2	.	TRBJ1-6	CASSDRRGSTPLHF
TRBV7-3	.	TRBJ2-3	CASSPPPHDTQYF
TRBV7-2	TRBD1	TRBJ2-1	CASTPGQGDEQFF
TRBV6-5	TRBD1	TRBJ2-1	CASTTGEARNEQFF
TRBV6-2/TRBV6-3	.	TRBJ1-3	CASSYPGLGNTIYF
TRBV28	TRBD2	TRBJ2-7	CASSLFTSGSGRNEQYF
TRBV9	TRBD1	TRBJ2-3	CASSYTGGLADTQYF
TRBV19	.	TRBJ1-5	CASSMEGVDSSNQPQHF
TRBV19	.	TRBJ2-7	CASSILGWEQYF
TRBV28	.	TRBJ2-3	CASTFRLDTDTQYF
TRBV5-1	TRBD1	TRBJ2-1	CASSLGDSFSISSYNEQFF
TRBV19	TRBD1	TRBJ1-5	CASGQTGTGGQPQHF
TRBV6-5	.	TRBJ2-1	CASSYRQNYNEQFF